This T cell receptor beta chain originates from a study of patients and donors after allogeneic stem cell transplantation. This CDR3 region has 11 residues. V was clipped by 10 bases and J by 8 bases, with 12 bases between them. TCRdb ran MiXCR on the RT-PCR reads and lists one entry per CDR3 protein. The sample lists roughly 880,000 distinct CDR3 sequences; roughly 18% were seen once. This clonotype was recorded many times. V and J are TRBV12-3 or TRBV12-4 and TRBJ2-1; D unresolved. This sequence was found in a human donor who was either an allogeneic HSCT recipient or a stem cell or donor lymphocyte infusion donor (not recorded which). It is not recorded whose cells these are; they may come from a transplant donor. Sample: blood, either unsorted or a sorted T cell fraction (not recorded which). CDR3 in DNA: TGTGCCACCAAGGTGGGGTATGAGCAGTTCTTC. It yields the protein CATKVGYEQFF.